This T cell receptor beta chain derives from a study of T cells in Graves' hyperthyroidism and ophthalmopathy. Across the study: Peripheral blood draws took place at initial diagnosis, ahead of any treatment. Findings of the study overall: Ophthalmopathy and stable hyperthyroidism were told apart by a 13 V-J model.

This clonotype has only one observation. Its antigen is unknown. What was amplified from RNA transcripts were TCR beta CDR3 regions. Using the HTBI primer set, a first-round RT-PCR was run on the TCR CDR3. A single record per CDR3 protein comes from TCRdb applying MiXCR to the multiplex PCR reads. The data contain 800,000 or so distinct CDR3 sequences, over 35% of them seen just once; the ten biggest clones take up approximately 8.7%. Germline V gene sequence: CDR1 LNHDA, CDR2 SQIVND (reference sequence). The V gene lost 6 bases and the J gene lost 3 bases, with 12 bases spanning the gap. This CDR3 region has 14 residues. Not enrolled were patients with uncontrolled infection, other autoimmune disease, pregnancy or lactation. PBMCs came from more than 9 ml fresh peripheral blood.

The sequencing input was blood. The chain employs TRBV19 and TRBJ1-5; possibly TRBD1 for D (6 bases). The clonotype comes from a man aged 18 to 30 with Graves' hyperthyroidism. CDR3 loop: CASREGGYNQPQHF. CDR3 in DNA: TGTGCCAGTAGGGAAGGGGGTTACAATCAGCCCCAGCATTTT. Filled out from reference TRBV19 and TRBJ1-5, the complete variable domain reads DGGITQSPKYLFRKEGQNVTLSCEQNLNHDAMYWYRQDPGQGLRLIYYSQIVNDFQKGDIAEGYSVSREKKESFPLTVTSAQKNPTAFYLCASREGGYNQPQHFGDGTRLSIL.